This T cell receptor beta chain was found in a study of cytomegalovirus exposure and HLA in healthy donors. Study-wide results and limits: Three CMV-associated chains were confirmed in vitro to be specific for CMV antigens. The authors excluded some V segments, including TRBV6-2 and TRBV6-3, as indistinguishable. In a later analysis, parvovirus B19, influenza, CMV and Epstein-Barr virus appeared linked to several top co-occurrence clusters.

The V gene's germline CDR1 is SGHAT and CDR2 FQNNGV. This CDR3 spans 16 amino acids. Trimming removed 5 bases from V and 2 bases from J, with 16 bases in between. PCR employed 60 Vbeta and 13 Jbeta primers. Repertoires were generated with immunoSEQ multiplex PCR, while TCRdb's copy carries only in-frame clones and drops some. Of around 180,000 clones in the sample, around 84% were seen once. Of note for this clone: Antigen: not known.

The rearrangement joins TRBV11-2 to TRBJ2-1, with D possibly being TRBD1 (6 bases). This TCR was recovered from a girl aged 2 to 9 in good health and CMV-seropositive. The specimen was PBMCs. The chain's CDR3 is CASSTTGSRTYNEQFF. In DNA form, the CDR3 reads TGTGCCAGCAGCACCACAGGGTCTCGGACCTACAATGAGCAGTTCTTC. The complete variable domain, with remaining parts taken from reference TRBV11-2 and TRBJ2-1, reads EAGVAQSPRYKIIEKRQSVAFWCNPISGHATLYWYQQILGQGPKLLIQFQNNGVVDDSQLPKDRFSAERLKGVDSTLKIQPAKLEDSAVYLCASSTTGSRTYNEQFFGPGTRLTVL.